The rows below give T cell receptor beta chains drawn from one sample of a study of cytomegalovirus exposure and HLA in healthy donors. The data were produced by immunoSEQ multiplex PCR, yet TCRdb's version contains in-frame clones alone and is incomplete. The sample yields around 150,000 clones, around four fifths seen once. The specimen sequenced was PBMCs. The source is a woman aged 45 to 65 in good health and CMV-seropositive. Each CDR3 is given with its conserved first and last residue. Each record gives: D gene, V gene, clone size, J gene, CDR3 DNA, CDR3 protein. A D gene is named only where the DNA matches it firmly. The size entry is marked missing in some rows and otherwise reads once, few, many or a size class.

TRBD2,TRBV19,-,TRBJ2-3,TGTGCCAGCGGACTAGCGGGAGGAGGGGGCACAGATACGCAGTATTTT,CASGLAGGGGTDTQYF
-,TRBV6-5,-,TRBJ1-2,TGTGCCAGCAGTTACTCGTCAGGGAACTCCTATGGCTACACCTTC,CASSYSSGNSYGYTF
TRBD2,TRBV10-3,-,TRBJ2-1,TGTGCCATCAGTGAGCCTAGCGGGAGGACCGGCTCGGGTGAGCAGTTCTTC,CAISEPSGRTGSGEQFF
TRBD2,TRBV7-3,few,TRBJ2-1,TGTGCCAGCAGCCTTAGCGGGACCCTCTACAATGAGCAGTTCTTC,CASSLSGTLYNEQFF
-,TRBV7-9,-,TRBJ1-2,TGTTCCAGCAGCTCCAATCTCAGGGAAGTCGGCTATGGCTACACCTTC,CSSSSNLREVGYGYTF
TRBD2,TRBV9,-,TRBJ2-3,TGTGCCAGCAGCGTCGGACTAGCGGGAGGCACAGATACGCAGTATTTT,CASSVGLAGGTDTQYF
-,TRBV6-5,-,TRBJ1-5,TGTGCCAGCAGTTACTCGGAAGGGGATCAGCCCCAGCATTTT,CASSYSEGDQPQHF
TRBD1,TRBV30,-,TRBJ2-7,TGTGCCTCCCAGAGGAGGGACAGGGCCTACGAGCAGTACTTC,CASQRRDRAYEQYF
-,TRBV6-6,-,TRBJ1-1,TGTGCCAGCAGTTCTTCAGGGTCGAACACTGAAGCTTTCTTT,CASSSSGSNTEAFF
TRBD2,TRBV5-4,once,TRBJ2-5,TGTGCCAGCAGCTTGGGGGGACTAGCGGGAGCGAGTGTAGGAGAGACCCAGTACTTC,CASSLGGLAGASVGETQYF
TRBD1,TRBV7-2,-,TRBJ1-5,TGTGCCAGCAGCTGGGGACAGGCCCAGCCCCAGCATTTT,CASSWGQAQPQHF
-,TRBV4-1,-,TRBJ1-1,TGCGCCAGCAGCTCTACAGGGAGTGCCGAAGCTTTCTTT,CASSSTGSAEAFF
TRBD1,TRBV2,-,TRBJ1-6,TGTGCCAGCAGTGGGGGGACAGGGAATTCACCCCTCCACTTT,CASSGGTGNSPLHF
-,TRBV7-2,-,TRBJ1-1,TGTGCCAGCAGAAGGACAGTTGAAGCTTTCTTT,CASRRTVEAFF
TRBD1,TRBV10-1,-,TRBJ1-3,TGCGCCAGCAGTGAGTCTACAGGGGAACGTGGAAACACCATATATTTT,CASSESTGERGNTIYF
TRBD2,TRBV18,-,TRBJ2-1,TGTGCCAGCCAATTAGCGGGTCCCTACAATGAGCAGTTCTTC,CASQLAGPYNEQFF
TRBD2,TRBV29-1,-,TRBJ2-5,TGCAGCGTTGAGAGCGGGAGCCAAGAGACCCAGTACTTC,CSVESGSQETQYF
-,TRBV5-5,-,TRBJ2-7,TGTGCCAGCAGCATCGACATGGCCTACGAGCAGTACTTC,CASSIDMAYEQYF
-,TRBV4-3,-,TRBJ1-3,TGCGCCAGCAGCCTTGGACACAGTTATGGAAACACCATATATTTT,CASSLGHSYGNTIYF
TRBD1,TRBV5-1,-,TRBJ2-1,TGCGCCAGCAGCTTGGGGACAGGGTTGCATGAGCAGTTCTTC,CASSLGTGLHEQFF
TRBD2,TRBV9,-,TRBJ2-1,TGTGCCAGCAGCGTATCTCGGGGGGGCGGTAATGAGCAGTTCTTC,CASSVSRGGGNEQFF
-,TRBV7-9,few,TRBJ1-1,TGTGCCAGCAGCTTAGAGGGGTATTTGTTTGGAGCTTTCTTT,CASSLEGYLFGAFF
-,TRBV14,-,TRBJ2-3,TGTGCCAGCAGCCAAGATCTAGCGTCGTGGGTTGGAGATACGCAGTATTTT,CASSQDLASWVGDTQYF
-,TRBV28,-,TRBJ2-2,TGTGCCAGCAGTTTCACCCCCGGGACAACGAACACCGGGGAGCTGTTTTTT,CASSFTPGTTNTGELFF
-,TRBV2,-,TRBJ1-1,TGTGCCAGCAGACCCAGGGTGAACACTGAAGCTTTCTTT,CASRPRVNTEAFF
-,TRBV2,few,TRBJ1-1,TGTGCCAGCAGTCGCCACCCTATACAGTCCGCGAACACTGAAGCTTTCTTT,CASSRHPIQSANTEAFF
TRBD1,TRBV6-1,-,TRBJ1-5,TGTGCCAGCAGTTCCGGGACAGTTAGCAATCAGCCCCAGCATTTT,CASSSGTVSNQPQHF
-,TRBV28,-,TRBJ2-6,TGTGCCAGCAGTTTAATGCATGGGAGGGGGTCTGGGGCCAACGTCCTGACTTTC,CASSLMHGRGSGANVLTF
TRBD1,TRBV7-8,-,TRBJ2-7,TGTGCCAGCAGCGATCCGGGACAGGGGTTAACGGGCGAGCAGTACTTC,CASSDPGQGLTGEQYF
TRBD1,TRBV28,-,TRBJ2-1,TGTGCCAGCAGTGTCCCCCGGGACAGGGTCCGCAATGAGCAGTTCTTC,CASSVPRDRVRNEQFF
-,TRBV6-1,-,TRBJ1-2,TGTGCCAGCAGTGAAGCGCCATCTTTCGGGGATGTCTACACCTTC,CASSEAPSFGDVYTF
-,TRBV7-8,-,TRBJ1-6,TGTGCCAGCAGCTTAGAGGGGTCAAGCTCCTATAATTCACCCCTCCACTTT,CASSLEGSSSYNSPLHF
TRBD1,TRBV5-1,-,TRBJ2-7,TGCGCCAGCAGCTTACTACAGGGGACGCGACGCTACGAGCAGTACTTC,CASSLLQGTRRYEQYF
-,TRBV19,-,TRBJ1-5,TGTGCCAGTAGTATCGACAGGCAGGGACAGCCCCAGCATTTT,CASSIDRQGQPQHF
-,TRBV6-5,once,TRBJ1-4,TGTGCCAGCAGTTACTCGCCCCCCTCAGGGGAAAAACTGTTTTTT,CASSYSPPSGEKLFF
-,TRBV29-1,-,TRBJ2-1,TGCAGCGTGCATTCCCAGGCATACAATGAGCAGTTCTTC,CSVHSQAYNEQFF
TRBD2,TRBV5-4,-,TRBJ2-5,TGTGCCAGCAGCTCCGGCGGGGGGGAGACCCAGTACTTC,CASSSGGGETQYF
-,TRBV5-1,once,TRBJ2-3,TGCGCCAGCAGCTTGGGACAAGTAGATACGCAGTATTTT,CASSLGQVDTQYF
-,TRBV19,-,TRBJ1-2,TGTGCCAGTAGGGAAGCGGGGAACCCATACTATGGCTACACCTTC,CASREAGNPYYGYTF
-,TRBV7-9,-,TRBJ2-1,TGTGCCAGCAGCTCCCCTACGAGGGGGGGCATCTACAATGAGCAGTTCTTC,CASSSPTRGGIYNEQFF
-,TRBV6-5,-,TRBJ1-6,TGTGCCAGCAGTTACGTCGGGACTTCGAATTCACCCCTCCACTTT,CASSYVGTSNSPLHF
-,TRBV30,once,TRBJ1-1,TGTGCCTGGAATCTCAGAAACACTGAAGCTTTCTTT,CAWNLRNTEAFF
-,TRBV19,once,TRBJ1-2,TGTGCCAGTACTACAGGGTGGGGCTACACCTTC,CASTTGWGYTF
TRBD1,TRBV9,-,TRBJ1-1,TGTGCCAGCAGCGTAGAGACAGGGCCTTACACTGAAGCTTTCTTT,CASSVETGPYTEAFF
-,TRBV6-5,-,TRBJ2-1,TGTGCCAGCAGCCTGGGCACAGGGGAGCAGTTCTTC,CASSLGTGEQFF
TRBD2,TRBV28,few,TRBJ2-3,TGTGCCAGCAGTCCTGTCCTACGGGGCAGGGTTGGAGCGGGGGGACCAGATACGCAGTATTTT,CASSPVLRGRVGAGGPDTQYF
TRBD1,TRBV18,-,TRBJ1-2,TGTGCCAGCTCACCAACGGGACAGGGCCTTTTGCGGGTCTACACCTTC,CASSPTGQGLLRVYTF
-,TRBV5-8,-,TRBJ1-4,TGTGCCAGCAGCGTAGGTGGGGCACCTAATGAAAAACTGTTTTTT,CASSVGGAPNEKLFF
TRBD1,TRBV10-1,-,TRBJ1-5,TGCGCCAGCAGTGAGAGGGACAGGGGACCCAATCAGCCCCAGCATTTT,CASSERDRGPNQPQHF
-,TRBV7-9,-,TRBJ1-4,TGTGCCAGCCCGCTAAGGGGGACTAATGAAAAACTGTTTTTT,CASPLRGTNEKLFF
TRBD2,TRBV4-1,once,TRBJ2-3,TGCGCCAGCAGCCAAGTCCTGCGGGGGGCAGATACGCAGTATTTT,CASSQVLRGADTQYF
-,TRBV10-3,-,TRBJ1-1,TGTGCCATCAGTGAGTCGGACTATAACACTGAAGCTTTCTTT,CAISESDYNTEAFF